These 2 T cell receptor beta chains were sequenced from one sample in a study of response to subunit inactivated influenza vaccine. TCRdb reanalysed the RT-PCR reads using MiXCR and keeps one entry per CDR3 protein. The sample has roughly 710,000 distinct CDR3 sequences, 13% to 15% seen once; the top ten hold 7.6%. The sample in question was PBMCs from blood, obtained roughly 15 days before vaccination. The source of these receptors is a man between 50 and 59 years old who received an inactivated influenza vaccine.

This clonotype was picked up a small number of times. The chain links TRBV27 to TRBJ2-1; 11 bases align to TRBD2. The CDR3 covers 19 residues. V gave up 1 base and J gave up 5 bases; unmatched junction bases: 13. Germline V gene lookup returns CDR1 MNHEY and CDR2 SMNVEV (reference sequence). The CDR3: CASSLYGAGLADPNNEQFF. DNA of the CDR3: TGTGCCAGCAGTTTATATGGGGCGGGACTAGCGGACCCGAACAATGAGCAGTTCTTC.

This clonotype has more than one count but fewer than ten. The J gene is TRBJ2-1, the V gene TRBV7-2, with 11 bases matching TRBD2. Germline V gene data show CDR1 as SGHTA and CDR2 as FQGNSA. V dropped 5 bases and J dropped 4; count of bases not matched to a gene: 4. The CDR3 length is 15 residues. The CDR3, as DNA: TGTGCCAGCAGCCAACGACTAGCGGGATACAATGAGCAGTTCTTC. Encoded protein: CASSQRLAGYNEQFF.